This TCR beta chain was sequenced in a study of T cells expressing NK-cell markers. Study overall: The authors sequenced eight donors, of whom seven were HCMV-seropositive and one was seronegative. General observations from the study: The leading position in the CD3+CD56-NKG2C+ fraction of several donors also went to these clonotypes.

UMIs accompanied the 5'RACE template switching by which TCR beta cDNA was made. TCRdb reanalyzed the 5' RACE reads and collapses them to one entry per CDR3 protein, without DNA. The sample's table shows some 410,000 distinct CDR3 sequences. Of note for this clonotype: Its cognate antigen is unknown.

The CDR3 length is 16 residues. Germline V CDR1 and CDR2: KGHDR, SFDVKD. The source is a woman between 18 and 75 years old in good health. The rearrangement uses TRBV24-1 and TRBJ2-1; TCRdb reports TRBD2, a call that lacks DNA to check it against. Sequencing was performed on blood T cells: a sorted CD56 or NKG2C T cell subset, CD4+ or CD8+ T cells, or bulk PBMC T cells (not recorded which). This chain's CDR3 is CATSDLNPSGYNEQFF.